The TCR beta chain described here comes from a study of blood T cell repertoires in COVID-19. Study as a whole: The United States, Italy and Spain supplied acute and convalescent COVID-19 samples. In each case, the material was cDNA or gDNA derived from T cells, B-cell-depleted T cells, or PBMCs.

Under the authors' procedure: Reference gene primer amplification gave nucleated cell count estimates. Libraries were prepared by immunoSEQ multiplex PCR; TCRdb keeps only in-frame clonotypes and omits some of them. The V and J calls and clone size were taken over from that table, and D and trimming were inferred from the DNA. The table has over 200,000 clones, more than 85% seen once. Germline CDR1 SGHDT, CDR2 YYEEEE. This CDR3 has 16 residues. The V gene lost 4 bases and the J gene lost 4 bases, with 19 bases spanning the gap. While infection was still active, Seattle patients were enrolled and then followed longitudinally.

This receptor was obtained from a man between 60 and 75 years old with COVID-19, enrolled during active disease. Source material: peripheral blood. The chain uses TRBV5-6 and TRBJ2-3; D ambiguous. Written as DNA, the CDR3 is TGTGCCAGCAGCATACTGACTTCCCTTCGAGCAGATACGCAGTATTTT. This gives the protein CASSILTSLRADTQYF. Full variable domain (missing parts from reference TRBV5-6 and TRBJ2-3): DAGVTQSPTHLIKTRGQQVTLRCSPKSGHDTVSWYQQALGQGPQFIFQYYEEEERQRGNFPDRFSGHQFPNYSSELNVNALLLGDSALYLCASSILTSLRADTQYFGPGTRLTVL.